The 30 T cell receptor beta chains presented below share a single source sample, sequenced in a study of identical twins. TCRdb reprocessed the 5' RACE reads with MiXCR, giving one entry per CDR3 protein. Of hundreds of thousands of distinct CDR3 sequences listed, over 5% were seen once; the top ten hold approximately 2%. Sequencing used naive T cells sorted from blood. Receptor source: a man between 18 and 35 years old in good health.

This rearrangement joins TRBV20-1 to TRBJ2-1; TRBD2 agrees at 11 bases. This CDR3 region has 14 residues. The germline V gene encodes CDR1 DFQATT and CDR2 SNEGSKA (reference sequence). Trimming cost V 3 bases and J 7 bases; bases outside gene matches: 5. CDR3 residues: CSARGSGRVNEQFF. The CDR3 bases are TGCAGTGCTAGGGGTAGCGGGAGGGTTAATGAGCAGTTCTTC.

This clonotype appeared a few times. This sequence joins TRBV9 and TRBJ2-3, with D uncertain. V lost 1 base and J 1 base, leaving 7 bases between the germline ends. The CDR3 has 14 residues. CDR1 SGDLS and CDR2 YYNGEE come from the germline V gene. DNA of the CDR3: TGTGCCAGCAGCGTAACCCCCCGCACAGATACGCAGTATTTT. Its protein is CASSVTPRTDTQYF.

The CDR3 nucleotides are TGTGCCACCCTCCGGCTGCGGGGGAACACTGAAGCTTTCTTT. Protein sequence: CATLRLRGNTEAFF. The chain couples TRBV7-8 to TRBJ1-1; D call uncertain. The CDR3 is made up of 14 amino acids. Trimming shortened V by 10 bases and J by 1 base, and 16 bases separated the two germline ends. The germline V gene has CDR1 SGHVS and CDR2 FQNEAQ.

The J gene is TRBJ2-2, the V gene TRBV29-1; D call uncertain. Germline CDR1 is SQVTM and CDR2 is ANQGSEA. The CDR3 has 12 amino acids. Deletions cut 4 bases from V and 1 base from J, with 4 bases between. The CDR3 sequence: CSVVENTGELFF. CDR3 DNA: TGCAGCGTTGTAGAGAACACCGGGGAGCTGTTTTTT.

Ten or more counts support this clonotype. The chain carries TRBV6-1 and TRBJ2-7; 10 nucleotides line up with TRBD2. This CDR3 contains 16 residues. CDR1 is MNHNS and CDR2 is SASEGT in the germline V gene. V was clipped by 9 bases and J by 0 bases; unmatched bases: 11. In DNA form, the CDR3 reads TGTGCCAGGCCGGGACTAGCGTACCATAGCTCCTACGAGCAGTACTTC. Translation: CARPGLAYHSSYEQYF.

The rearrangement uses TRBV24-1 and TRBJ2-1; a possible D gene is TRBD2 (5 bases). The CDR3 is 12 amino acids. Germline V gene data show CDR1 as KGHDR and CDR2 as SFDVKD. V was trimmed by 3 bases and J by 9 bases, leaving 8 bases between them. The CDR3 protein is CATSDGRREQFF. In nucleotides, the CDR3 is TGTGCCACCAGTGATGGGAGACGTGAGCAGTTCTTC.

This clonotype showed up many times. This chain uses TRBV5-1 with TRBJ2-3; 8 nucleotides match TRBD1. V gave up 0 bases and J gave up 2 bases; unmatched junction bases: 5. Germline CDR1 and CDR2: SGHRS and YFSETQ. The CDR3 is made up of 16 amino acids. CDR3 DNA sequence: TGCGCCAGCAGCTTGGCCGGACAGGGACCCACAGATACGCAGTATTTT. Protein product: CASSLAGQGPTDTQYF.

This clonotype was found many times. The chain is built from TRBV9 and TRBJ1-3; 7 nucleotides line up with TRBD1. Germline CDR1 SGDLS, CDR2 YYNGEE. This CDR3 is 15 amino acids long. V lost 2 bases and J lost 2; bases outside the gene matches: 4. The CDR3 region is CASSVAGTAGNTIYF. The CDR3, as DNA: TGTGCCAGCAGCGTCGCCGGGACAGCTGGAAACACCATATATTTT.

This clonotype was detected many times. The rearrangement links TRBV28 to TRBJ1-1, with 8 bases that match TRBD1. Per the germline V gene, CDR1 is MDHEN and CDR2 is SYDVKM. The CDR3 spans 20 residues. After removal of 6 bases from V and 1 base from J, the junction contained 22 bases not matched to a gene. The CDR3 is CASSKYLYQTGERTNTEAFF. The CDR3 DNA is TGTGCCAGCAGCAAATACCTATATCAGACAGGGGAGAGGACGAACACTGAAGCTTTCTTT.

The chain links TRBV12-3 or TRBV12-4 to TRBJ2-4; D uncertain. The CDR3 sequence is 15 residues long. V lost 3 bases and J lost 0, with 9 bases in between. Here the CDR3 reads CASSFSQLAKNIQYF. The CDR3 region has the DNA TGTGCCAGCAGTTTCAGCCAACTAGCCAAAAACATTCAGTACTTC.

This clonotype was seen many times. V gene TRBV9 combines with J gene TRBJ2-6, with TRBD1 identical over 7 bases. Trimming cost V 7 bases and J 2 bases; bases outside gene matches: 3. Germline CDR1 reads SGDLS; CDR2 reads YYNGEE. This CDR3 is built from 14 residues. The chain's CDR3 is CASADRAGANVLTF. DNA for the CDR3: TGTGCCAGCGCCGACAGGGCTGGGGCCAACGTCCTGACTTTC.

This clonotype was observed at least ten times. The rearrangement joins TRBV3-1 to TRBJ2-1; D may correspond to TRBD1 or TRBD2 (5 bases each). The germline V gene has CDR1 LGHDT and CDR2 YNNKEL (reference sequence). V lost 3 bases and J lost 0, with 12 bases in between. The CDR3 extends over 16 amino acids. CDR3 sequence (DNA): TGTGCCAGCAGCCACAGGGACCGGGGCTCCTACAATGAGCAGTTCTTC. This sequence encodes CASSHRDRGSYNEQFF.

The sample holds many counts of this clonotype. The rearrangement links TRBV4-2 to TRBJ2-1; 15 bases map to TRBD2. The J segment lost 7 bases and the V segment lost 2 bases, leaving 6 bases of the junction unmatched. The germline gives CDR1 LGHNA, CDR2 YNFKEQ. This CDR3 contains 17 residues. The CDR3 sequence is CASSQPRTSGRENEQFF. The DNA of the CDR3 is TGTGCCAGCAGCCAACCCCGGACTAGCGGGAGGGAAAATGAGCAGTTCTTC.

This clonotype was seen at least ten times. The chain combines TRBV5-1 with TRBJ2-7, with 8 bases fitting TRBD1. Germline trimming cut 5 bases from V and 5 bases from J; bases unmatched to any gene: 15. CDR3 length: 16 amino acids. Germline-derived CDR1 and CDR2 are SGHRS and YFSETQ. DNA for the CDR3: TGCGCCAGCAGGACAGGGGCAAGGAGGAGGGTTAACGAGCAGTACGTC. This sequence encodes CASRTGARRRVNEQYV.

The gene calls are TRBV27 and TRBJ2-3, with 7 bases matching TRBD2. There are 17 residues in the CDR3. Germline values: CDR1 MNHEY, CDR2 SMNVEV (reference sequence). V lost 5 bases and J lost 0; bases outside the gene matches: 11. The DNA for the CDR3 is TGTGCCAGCAGTGACCAGTTACTAGCGTATAGCACAGATACGCAGTATTTT. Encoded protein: CASSDQLLAYSTDTQYF.

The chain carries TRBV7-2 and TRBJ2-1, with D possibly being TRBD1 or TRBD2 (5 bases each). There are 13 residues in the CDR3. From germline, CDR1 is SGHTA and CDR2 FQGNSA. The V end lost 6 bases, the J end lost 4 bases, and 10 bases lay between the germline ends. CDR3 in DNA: TGTGCCAGCAGTGGGACCGAGTACAATGAGCAGTTCTTC. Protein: CASSGTEYNEQFF.

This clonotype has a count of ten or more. CDR3 nucleotides: TGCGCCAGCAGCGAGAGACTAGCGGGAGACGATGAGCAGTTCTTC. The encoded protein is CASSERLAGDDEQFF. The chain uses TRBV5-1 and TRBJ2-1; 12 positions agree with TRBD2. Germline V gives CDR1 SGHRS, CDR2 YFSETQ. CDR3 length equals 15 residues. V shed 4 bases, J shed 8 bases, and the junction held 7 bases outside the gene matches.

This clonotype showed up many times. CDR3 DNA: TGTGCCAGCAGCTACCCGGGACAGTGGAATGAGCAGTTCTTC. It codes for CASSYPGQWNEQFF. This chain links TRBV7-9 with TRBJ2-1; TRBD1 matches 7 bases. CDR3 length: 14 residues. The J segment lost 7 bases and the V segment lost 4 bases, leaving 7 bases of the junction unmatched. Germline V gene data show CDR1 as SEHNR and CDR2 as FQNEAQ (reference sequence).

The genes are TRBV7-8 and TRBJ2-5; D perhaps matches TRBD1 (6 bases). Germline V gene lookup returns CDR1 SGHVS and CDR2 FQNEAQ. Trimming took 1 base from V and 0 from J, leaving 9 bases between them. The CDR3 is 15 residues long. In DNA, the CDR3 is TGTGCCAGCAGCTTAGGAGGACAGTACCAAGAGACCCAGTACTTC. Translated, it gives CASSLGGQYQETQYF.

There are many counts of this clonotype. The CDR3, as DNA: TGTGCCAGCAGGCTCGGGGCCCGGGGAGAGACCCAGTACTTC. It codes for CASRLGARGETQYF. This sequence joins TRBV6-1 and TRBJ2-5; possibly TRBD1 or TRBD2 for D (5 bases each). Germline CDR1 is MNHNS and CDR2 is SASEGT. CDR3 size: 14 residues. V was shortened by 6 bases and J by 4 bases, with 15 bases between the two germline ends.

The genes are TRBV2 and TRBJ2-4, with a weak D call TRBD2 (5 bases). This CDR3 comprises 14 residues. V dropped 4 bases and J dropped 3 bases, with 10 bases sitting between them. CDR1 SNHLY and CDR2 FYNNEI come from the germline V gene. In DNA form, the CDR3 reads TGTGCCAGCAGTGCCTATCGGGGCAAAAACATTCAGTACTTC. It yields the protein CASSAYRGKNIQYF.

The CDR3, as DNA: TGTGCCACCAGCATTCGACAGAACACCGGGGAGCTGTTTTTT. This encodes CATSIRQNTGELFF. J is TRBJ2-2 and V is TRBV15; D not resolved. CDR3 length equals 14 residues. V lost 4 bases and J 1 base, leaving 7 bases between the germline ends. CDR1 LNHNV and CDR2 YYDKDF come from the germline V gene (reference sequence).

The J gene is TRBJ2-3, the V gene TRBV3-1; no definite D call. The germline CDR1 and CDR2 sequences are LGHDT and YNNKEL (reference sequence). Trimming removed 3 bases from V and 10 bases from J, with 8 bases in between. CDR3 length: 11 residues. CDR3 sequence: CASSHEASQYF. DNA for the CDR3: TGTGCCAGCAGCCACGAGGCTTCGCAGTATTTT.

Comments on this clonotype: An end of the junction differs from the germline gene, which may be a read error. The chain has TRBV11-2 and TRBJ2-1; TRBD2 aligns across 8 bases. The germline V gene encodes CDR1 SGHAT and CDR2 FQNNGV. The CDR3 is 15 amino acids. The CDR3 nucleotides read TGTGTCAGCAGCCCGGGACTAGTTTCGGGCAATGAGCAGTTCTTC. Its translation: CVSSPGLVSGNEQFF.

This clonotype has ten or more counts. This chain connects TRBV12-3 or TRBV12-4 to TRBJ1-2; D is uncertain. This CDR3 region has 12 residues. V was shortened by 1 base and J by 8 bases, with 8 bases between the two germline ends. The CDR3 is CASSLDTGGYTF. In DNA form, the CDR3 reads TGTGCCAGCAGTTTAGATACGGGGGGCTACACCTTC.

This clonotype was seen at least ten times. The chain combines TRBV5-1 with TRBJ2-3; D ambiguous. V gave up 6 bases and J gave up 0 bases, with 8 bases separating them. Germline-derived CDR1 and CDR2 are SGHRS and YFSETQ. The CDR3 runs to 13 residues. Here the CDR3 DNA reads TGCGCCAGCACCGGACGAAGCACAGATACGCAGTATTTT. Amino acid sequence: CASTGRSTDTQYF.

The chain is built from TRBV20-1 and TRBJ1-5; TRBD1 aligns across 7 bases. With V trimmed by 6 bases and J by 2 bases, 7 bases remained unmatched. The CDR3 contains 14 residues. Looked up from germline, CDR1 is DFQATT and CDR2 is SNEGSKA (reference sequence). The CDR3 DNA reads TGCAGTGCATCGGACAGGACGGGCAATCAGCCCCAGCATTTT. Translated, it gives CSASDRTGNQPQHF.

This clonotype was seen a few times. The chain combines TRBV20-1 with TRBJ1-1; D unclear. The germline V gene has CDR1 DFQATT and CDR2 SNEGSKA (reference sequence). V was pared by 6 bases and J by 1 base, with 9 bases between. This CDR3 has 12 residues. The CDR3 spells CSASGGNTEAFF. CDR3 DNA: TGCAGTGCCTCGGGAGGGAACACTGAAGCTTTCTTT.

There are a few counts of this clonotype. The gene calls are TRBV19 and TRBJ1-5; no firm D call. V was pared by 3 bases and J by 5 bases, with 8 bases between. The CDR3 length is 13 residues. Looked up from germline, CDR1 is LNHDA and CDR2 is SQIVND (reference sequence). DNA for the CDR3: TGTGCCAGTAGTATCAACAGAGATCAGCCCCAGCATTTT. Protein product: CASSINRDQPQHF.

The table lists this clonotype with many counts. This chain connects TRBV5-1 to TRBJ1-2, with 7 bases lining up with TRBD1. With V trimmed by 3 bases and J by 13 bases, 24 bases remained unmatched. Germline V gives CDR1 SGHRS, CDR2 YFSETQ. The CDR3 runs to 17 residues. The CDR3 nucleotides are TGCGCCAGCAGCTCCCTCGGGACAGCCACCGGTCGTATGGCTACCACCTTC. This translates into CASSSLGTATGRMATTF.